The present T cell receptor (beta chain) was sequenced within a study of circulating and synovial CD4+ cells in juvenile arthritis. Study results and limitations: Traditional Vbeta family usage analysis missed the pathogenic-like versus bulk difference. Circulating pathogenic-like lymphocytes shared a substantially higher fraction of CDR3 sequences with synovium than bulk blood. Bulk blood CD4 repertoires were more diverse than these.

Profiled with immunoSEQ multiplex PCR; TCRdb holds only in-frame clones, not every one. Of around 35,000 clones listed, roughly 96% are singletons. V lost 3 bases and J 0 bases, leaving 10 bases between the germline ends. Germline V gene lookup returns CDR1 SGHRS and CDR2 YFSETQ. This CDR3 comprises 14 residues. Samples derive from patients with active juvenile idiopathic arthritis. About this clone itself: Antigen specificity is unknown.

The sequence came from a human donor with juvenile idiopathic arthritis. The rearrangement links TRBV5-1 to TRBJ2-7, with D maybe TRBD1 (5 bases). The specimen was CD4+ T cells from blood. The CDR3 DNA sequence: TGCGCCAGCAGCTATGACGGACACTCCTACGAGCAGTACTTC. It yields the protein CASSYDGHSYEQYF.